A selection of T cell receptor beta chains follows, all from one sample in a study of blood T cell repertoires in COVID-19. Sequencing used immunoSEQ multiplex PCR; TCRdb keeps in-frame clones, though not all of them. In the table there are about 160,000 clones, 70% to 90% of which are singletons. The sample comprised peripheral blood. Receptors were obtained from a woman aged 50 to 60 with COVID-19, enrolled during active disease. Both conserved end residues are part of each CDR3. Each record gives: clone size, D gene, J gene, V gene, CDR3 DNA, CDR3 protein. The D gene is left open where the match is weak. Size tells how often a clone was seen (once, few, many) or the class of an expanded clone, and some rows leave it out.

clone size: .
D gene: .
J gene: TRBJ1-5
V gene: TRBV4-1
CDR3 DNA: TGCGCCAGCAGCCAAGATGGCCCTTCCAGCAATCAGCCCCAGCATTTT
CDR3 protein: CASSQDGPSSNQPQHF

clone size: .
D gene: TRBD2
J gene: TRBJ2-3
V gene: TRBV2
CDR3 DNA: TGTGCCAGCAGTGACGCTAGCGGGGGATTGACAGATACGCAGTATTTT
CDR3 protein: CASSDASGGLTDTQYF

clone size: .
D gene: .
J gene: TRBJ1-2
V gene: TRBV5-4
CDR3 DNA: TGTGCCAGCAGCATGGGACTGAACTATGGCTACACCTTC
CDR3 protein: CASSMGLNYGYTF

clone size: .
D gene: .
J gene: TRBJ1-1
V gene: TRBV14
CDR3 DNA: TGTGCCAGCAGCCAAGATTTTGGCAGGAACACTGAAGCTTTCTTT
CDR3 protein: CASSQDFGRNTEAFF

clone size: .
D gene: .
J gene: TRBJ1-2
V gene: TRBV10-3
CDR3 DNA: TGTGCCATCAGTCCAGCTAACTATGGCTACACCTTC
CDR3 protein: CAISPANYGYTF

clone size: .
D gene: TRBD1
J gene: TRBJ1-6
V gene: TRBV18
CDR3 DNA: TGTGCCAGCTCACCCGGACAGGGGGTCGGACCCCTCCACTTT
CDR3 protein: CASSPGQGVGPLHF

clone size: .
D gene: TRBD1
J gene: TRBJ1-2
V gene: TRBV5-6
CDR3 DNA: TGTGCCAGCAGCCAAAGACAGGGCGATGGCTACACCTTC
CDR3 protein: CASSQRQGDGYTF

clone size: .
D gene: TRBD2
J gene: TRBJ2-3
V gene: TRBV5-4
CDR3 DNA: TGTGCCAGCAGCTCCCTAGCGGGGGCCCTGGGTACGCAGTATTTT
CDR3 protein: CASSSLAGALGTQYF

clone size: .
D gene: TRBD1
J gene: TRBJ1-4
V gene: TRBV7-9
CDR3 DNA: TGTGCCAGCAGCTTAAGTCGTTGGGACAGGGACGAAAAACTGTTTTTT
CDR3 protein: CASSLSRWDRDEKLFF

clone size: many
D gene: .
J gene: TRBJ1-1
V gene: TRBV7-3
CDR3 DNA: TGTGCCAGCAGCTTAACAGGGGCCATGAACACTGAAGCTTTCTTT
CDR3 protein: CASSLTGAMNTEAFF

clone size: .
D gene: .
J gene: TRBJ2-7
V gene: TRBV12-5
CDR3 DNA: TGTGCTAGTGGTCCCGTTTGGGGGGGGCCCTACGAGCAGTACTTC
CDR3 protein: CASGPVWGGPYEQYF

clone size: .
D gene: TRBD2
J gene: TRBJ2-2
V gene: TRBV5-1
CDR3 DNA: TGCGCCAGCAGCATTAGCGGGGGGGCCACCGGGGAGCTGTTTTTT
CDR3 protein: CASSISGGATGELFF

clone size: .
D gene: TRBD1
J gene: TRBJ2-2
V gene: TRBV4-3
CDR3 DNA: TGCGCCAGCAGCCAAAAACAGGGGTACACCGGGGAGCTGTTTTTT
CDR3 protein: CASSQKQGYTGELFF

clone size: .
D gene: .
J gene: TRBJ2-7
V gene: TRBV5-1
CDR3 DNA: TGCGCCAGCAGCTTGAACTTCTACGAGCAGTACTTC
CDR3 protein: CASSLNFYEQYF

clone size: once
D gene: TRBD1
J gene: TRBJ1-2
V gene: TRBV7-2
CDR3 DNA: TGTGCCAGCAGCTTGGACAGGGGTACCTATGGCTACACCTTC
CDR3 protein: CASSLDRGTYGYTF

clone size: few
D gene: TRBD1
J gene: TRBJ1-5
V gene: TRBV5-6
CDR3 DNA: TGTGCCAGCAGCACGGGACAGGGTTGGAATCAGCCCCAGCATTTT
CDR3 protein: CASSTGQGWNQPQHF

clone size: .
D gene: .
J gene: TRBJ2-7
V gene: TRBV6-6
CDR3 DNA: TGTGCCAGCAGCACACTAGAGCCCCCCTACGAGCAGTACTTC
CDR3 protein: CASSTLEPPYEQYF